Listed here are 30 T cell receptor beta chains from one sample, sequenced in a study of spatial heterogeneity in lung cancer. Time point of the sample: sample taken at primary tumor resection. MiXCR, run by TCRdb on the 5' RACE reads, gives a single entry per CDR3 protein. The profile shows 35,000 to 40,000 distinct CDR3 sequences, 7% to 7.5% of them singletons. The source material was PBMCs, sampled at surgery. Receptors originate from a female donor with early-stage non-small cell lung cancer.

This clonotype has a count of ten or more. This CDR3 reads CASSPTRNTDTQYF. The DNA of the CDR3 is TGTGCCAGCTCGCCTACTAGGAACACAGATACGCAGTATTTT. The V gene is TRBV18, the J gene TRBJ2-3; D possibly corresponds to TRBD2 (5 bases). Trimming left V 6 bases short and J 2 bases short, with 12 bases between. The CDR3 consists of 14 residues. CDR1 and CDR2 (germline): KGHSH, LQKENI.

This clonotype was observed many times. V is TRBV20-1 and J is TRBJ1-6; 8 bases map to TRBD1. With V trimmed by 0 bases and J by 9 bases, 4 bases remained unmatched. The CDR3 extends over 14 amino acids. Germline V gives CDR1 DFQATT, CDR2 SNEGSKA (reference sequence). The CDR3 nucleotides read TGCAGTGCTAGAGAGAGGACAGGGAGTTCACCCCTCCACTTT. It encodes CSARERTGSSPLHF.

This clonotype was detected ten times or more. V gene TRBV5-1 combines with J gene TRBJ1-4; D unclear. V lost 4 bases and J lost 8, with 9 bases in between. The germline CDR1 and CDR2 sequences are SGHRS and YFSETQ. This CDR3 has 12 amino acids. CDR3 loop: CASSVEREKLFF. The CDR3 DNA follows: TGCGCCAGCAGCGTCGAAAGGGAAAAACTGTTTTTT. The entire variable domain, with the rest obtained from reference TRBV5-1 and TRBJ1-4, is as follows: KAGVTQTPRYLIKTRGQQVTLSCSPISGHRSVSWYQQTPGQGLQFLFEYFSETQRNKGNFPGRFSGRQFSNSRSEMNVSTLELGDSALYLCASSVEREKLFFGSGTQLSVL.

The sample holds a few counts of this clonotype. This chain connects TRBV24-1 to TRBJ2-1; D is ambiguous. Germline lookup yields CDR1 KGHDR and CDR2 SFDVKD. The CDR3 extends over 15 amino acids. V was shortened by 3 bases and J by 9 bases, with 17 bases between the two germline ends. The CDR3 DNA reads TGTGCCACCAGTGATCCCTCGACTGTAGCCAGTGAGCAGTTCTTC. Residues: CATSDPSTVASEQFF.

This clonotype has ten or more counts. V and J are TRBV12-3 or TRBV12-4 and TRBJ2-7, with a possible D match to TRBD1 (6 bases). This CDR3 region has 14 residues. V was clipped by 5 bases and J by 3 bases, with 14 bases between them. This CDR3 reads CASSQGHSYYEQYF. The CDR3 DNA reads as TGTGCCAGCAGTCAGGGACATTCTTACTACGAGCAGTACTTC.

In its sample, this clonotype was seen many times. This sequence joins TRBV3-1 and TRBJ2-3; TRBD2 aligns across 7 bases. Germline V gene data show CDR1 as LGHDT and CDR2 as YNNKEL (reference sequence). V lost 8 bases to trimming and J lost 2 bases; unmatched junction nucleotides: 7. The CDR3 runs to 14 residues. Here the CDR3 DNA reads TGTGCCAGCGCGCGGGAGACCCACACAGATACGCAGTATTTT. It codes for CASARETHTDTQYF.

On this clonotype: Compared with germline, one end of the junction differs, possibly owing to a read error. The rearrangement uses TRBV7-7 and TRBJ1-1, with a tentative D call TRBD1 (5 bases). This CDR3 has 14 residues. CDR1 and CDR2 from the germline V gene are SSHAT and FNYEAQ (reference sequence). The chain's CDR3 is CASSPGGGEAEAFF. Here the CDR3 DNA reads TGTGCTAGCAGCCCTGGGGGGGGTGAAGCTGAAGCTTTCTTT.

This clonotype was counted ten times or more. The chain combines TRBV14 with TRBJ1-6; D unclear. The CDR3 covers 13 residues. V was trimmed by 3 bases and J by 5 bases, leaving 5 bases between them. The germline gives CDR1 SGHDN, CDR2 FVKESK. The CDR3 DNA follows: TGTGCCAGCAGCCACGTGGATAATTCACCCCTCCACTTT. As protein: CASSHVDNSPLHF.

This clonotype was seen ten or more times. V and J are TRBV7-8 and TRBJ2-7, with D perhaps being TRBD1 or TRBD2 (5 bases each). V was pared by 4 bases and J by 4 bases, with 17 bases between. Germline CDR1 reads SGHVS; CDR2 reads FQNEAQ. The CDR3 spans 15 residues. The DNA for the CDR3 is TGTGCCAGCAGCTCCCCTCTTGGGACCTTTTACGAGCAGTACTTC. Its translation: CASSSPLGTFYEQYF.

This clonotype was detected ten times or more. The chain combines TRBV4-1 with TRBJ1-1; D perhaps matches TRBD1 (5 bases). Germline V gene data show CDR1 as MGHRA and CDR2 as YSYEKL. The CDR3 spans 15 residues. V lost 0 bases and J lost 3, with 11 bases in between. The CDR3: CASSQDQGPDTEAFF. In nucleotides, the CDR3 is TGCGCCAGCAGCCAAGACCAGGGCCCGGACACTGAAGCTTTCTTT.

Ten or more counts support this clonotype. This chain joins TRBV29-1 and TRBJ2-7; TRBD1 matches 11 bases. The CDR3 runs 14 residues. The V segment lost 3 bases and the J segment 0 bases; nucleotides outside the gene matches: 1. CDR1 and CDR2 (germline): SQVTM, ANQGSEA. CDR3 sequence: CSVEGQGDSYEQYF. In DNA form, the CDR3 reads TGCAGCGTTGAGGGACAGGGGGACTCCTACGAGCAGTACTTC.

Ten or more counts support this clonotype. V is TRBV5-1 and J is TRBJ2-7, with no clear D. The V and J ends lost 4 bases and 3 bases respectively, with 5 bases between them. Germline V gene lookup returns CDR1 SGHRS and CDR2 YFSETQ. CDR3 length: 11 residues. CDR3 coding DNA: TGCGCCAGCAGCGACCTCTACGAGCAGTACTTC. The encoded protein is CASSDLYEQYF.

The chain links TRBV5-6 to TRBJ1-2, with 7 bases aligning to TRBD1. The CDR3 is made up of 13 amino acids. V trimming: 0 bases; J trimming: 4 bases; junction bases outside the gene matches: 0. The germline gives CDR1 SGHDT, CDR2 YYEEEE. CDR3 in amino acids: CASSLDRGYGYTF. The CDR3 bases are TGTGCCAGCAGCTTGGACAGGGGCTATGGCTACACCTTC.

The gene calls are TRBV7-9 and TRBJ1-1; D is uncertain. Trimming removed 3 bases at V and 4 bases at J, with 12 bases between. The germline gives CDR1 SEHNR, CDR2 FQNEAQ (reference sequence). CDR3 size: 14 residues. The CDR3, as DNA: TGTGCCAGCAGCTTCGTGGACGGGATCACTGAAGCTTTCTTT. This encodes CASSFVDGITEAFF.

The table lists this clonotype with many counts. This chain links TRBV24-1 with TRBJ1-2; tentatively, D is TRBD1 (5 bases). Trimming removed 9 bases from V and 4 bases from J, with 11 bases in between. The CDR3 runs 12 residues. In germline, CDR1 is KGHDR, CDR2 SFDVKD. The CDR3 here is CATRGLGYGYTF. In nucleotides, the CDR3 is TGTGCCACCCGGGGACTTGGCTATGGCTACACCTTC.

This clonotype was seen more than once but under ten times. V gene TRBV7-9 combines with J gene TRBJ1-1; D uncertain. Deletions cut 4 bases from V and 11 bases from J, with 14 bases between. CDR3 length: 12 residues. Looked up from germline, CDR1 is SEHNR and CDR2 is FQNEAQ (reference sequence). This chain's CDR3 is CASSWSGEDAFF. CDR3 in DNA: TGTGCCAGCAGCTGGAGCGGAGAGGATGCTTTCTTT.

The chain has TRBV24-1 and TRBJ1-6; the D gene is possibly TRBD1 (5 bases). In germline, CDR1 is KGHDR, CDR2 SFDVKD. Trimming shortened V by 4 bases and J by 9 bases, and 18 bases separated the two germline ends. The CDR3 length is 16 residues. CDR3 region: CATSEPRDSSLSPLHF. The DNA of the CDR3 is TGTGCCACCAGTGAGCCTCGGGACTCATCGCTTTCACCCCTCCACTTT.

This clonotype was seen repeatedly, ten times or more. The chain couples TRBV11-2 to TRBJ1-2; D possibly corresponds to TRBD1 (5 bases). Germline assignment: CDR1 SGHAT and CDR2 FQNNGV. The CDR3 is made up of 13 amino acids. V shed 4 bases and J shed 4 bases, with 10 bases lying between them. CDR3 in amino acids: CASSSGSSYGYTF. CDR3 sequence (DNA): TGTGCCAGCAGCTCAGGGTCTTCCTATGGCTACACCTTC.

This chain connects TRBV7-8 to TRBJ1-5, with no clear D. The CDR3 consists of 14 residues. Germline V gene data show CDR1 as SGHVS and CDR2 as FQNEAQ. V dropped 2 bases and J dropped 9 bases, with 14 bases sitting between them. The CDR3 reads CASSLLGNLGPQHF. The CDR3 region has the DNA TGTGCCAGCAGCTTACTCGGGAATCTCGGGCCCCAGCATTTT. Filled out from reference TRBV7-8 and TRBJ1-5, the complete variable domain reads GAGVSQSPRYKVAKRGQDVALRCDPISGHVSLFWYQQALGQGPEFLTYFQNEAQLDKSGLPSDRFFAERPEGSVSTLKIQRTQQEDSAVYLCASSLLGNLGPQHFGDGTRLSIL.

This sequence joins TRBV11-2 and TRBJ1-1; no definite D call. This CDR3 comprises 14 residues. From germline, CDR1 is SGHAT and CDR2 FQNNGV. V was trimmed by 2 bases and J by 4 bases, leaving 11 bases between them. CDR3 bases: TGTGCCAGCAGCTTACGCGCAGAGCGCACTGAAGCTTTCTTT. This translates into CASSLRAERTEAFF. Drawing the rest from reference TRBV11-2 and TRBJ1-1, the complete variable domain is EAGVAQSPRYKIIEKRQSVAFWCNPISGHATLYWYQQILGQGPKLLIQFQNNGVVDDSQLPKDRFSAERLKGVDSTLKIQPAKLEDSAVYLCASSLRAERTEAFFGQGTRLTVV.

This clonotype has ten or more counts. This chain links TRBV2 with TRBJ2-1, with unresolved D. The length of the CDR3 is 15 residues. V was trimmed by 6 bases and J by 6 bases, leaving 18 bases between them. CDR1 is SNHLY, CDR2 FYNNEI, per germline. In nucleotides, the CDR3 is TGTGCCAGCAGCGACGGACGAGATTTCCGCAATGAGCAGTTCTTC. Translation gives CASSDGRDFRNEQFF.

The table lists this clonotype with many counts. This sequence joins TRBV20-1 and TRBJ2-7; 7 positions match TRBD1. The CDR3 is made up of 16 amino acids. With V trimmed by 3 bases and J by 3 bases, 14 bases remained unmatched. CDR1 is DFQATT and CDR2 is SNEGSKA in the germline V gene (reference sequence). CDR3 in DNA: TGCAGTGCTAGTTGGGTCGGGCCAGGGGGTTACTACGAGCAGTACTTC. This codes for CSASWVGPGGYYEQYF.

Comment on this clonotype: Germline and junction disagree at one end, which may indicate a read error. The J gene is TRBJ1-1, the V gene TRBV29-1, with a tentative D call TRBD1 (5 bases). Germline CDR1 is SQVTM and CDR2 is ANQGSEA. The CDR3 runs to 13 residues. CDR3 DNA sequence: TGCGGCGTTGTAACTGGGCAGGGAATTGAAGCTTTCTTT. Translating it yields CGVVTGQGIEAFF.

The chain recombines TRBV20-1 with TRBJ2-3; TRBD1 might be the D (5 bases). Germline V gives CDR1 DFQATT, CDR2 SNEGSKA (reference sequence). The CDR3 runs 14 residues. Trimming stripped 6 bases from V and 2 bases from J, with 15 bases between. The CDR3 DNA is TGCAGTGCAATGGGGCCTCACACCACAGATACGCAGTATTTT. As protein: CSAMGPHTTDTQYF.

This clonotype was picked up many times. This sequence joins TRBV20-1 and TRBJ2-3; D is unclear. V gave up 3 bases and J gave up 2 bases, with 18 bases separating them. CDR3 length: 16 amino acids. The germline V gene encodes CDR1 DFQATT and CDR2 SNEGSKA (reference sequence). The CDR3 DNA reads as TGCAGTGCTAGTGCCCCCTGGCCAGTAGACACAGATACGCAGTATTTT. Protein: CSASAPWPVDTDTQYF.

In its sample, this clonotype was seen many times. The CDR3 nucleotides are TGTGCCAGCAGTTTCTTAAGTCCCAGGGAGGCTTTCTTT. Amino acid sequence: CASSFLSPREAFF. This chain connects TRBV27 to TRBJ1-1; perhaps TRBD1 as D (5 bases). With 3 bases removed from V and 11 bases from J, the gap between germline ends came to 16 bases. Germline V lookup: CDR1 MNHEY, CDR2 SMNVEV (reference sequence). CDR3 length: 13 residues.

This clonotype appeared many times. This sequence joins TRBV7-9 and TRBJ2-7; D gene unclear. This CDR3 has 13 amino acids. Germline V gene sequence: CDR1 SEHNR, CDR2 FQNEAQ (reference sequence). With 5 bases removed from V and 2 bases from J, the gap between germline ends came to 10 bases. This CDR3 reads CASSTGKTYEQYF. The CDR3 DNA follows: TGTGCCAGCAGCACTGGGAAAACCTACGAGCAGTACTTC.

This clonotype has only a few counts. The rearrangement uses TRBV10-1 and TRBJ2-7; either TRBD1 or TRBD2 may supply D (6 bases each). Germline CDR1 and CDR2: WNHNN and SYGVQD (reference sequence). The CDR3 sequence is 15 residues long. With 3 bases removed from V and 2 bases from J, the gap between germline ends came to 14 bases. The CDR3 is CASSEYPGAAYEQYF. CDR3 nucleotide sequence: TGCGCCAGCAGTGAATATCCGGGGGCGGCCTACGAGCAGTACTTC.

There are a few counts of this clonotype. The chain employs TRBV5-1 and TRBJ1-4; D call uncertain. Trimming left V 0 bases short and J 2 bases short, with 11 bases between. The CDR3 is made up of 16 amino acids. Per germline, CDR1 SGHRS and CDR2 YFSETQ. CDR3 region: CASSLVRGGTNEKLFF. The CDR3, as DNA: TGCGCCAGCAGCTTGGTGCGGGGAGGGACTAATGAAAAACTGTTTTTT.

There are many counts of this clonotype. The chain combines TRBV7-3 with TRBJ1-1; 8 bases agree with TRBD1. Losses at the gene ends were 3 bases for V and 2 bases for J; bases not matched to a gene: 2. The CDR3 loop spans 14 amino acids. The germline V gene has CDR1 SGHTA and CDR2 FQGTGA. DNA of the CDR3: TGTGCCAGCAGCTTGACAGGGGCAAACACTGAAGCTTTCTTT. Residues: CASSLTGANTEAFF. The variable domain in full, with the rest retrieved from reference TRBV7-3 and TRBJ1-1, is GAGVSQTPSNKVTEKGKYVELRCDPISGHTALYWYRQSLGQGPEFLIYFQGTGAADDSGLPNDRFFAVRPEGSVSTLKIQRTERGDSAVYLCASSLTGANTEAFFGQGTRLTVV.